This entry describes one T cell receptor beta chain. Method: immunoSEQ multiplex PCR; TCRdb's copy keeps in-frame clones and lacks some. This sample has approximately 230,000 clones, with 86% found just once. This sample is drawn from a study of blood T cell repertoires in COVID-19. Study-level background: Specimens from acute and convalescent COVID-19 originated in the United States, Italy and Spain. T cells, B-cell-depleted T cells, or PBMCs provided the cDNA or gDNA that served as material.

Material: peripheral blood. The sequence was obtained from a man aged 25 to 40 who had recovered from COVID-19.

CDR3 bases: TGTGCCAGCAGCTTGGGGGCTACGAACACTGAAGCTTTCTTT. Protein product: CASSLGATNTEAFF. The chain links TRBV11-3 to TRBJ1-1; a possible D gene is TRBD1 (6 bases). Germline V gene data show CDR1 as SGHNT and CDR2 as YENEEA. The V end was cut by 3 bases, the J end by 1 base, with 9 bases between. The CDR3 has 14 amino acids.